The present T cell receptor beta chain was sequenced within a study of vaccination and CD4 T cells after COVID-19. As for the study in general: Taking of post-vaccine samples occurred a median about 70 days after dose two (range 14 to 241). The stimulating agents, overlapping spike peptides, came from SARS-CoV-2, HCoV-NL63, HCoV-OC43 and HCoV-229E.

Treatment in this sample: approximately nine-day PBMC culture with coronavirus spike peptide pools or control peptides (ViraFEST assay). Samples of CD4+ T cells were obtained from the unexposed donor before the COVID-19 pandemic (2011-2018). IL-2 (about 10 IU/ml) and peptide pools (approximately 9.2 ug/ml) were added to cultures of two million PBMCs per well. In the case of this clonotype: Its antigen is not identified.

An Oncomine TCR Beta short-read assay was used to sequence the DNA from cultured CD4+ T cells. The template was genomic DNA from cultured CD4+ T cells. Via MiXCR, TCRdb re-called the PCR reads, giving one row per CDR3 protein. The sample lists about a thousand distinct CDR3 sequences, 15% to 20% seen once, with around 48% in the top ten. The V gene lost 6 bases and the J gene lost 0 bases, with 11 bases spanning the gap. Germline V gene data show CDR1 as LNHDA and CDR2 as SQIVND (reference sequence). The CDR3 covers 15 residues. The clonotype comes from a human donor in good health. The rearrangement uses TRBV19 and TRBJ1-4; D is uncertain. What was sequenced was CD4+ T cells from blood, cultured in vitro. This chain's CDR3 is CASSRRNPTNEKLFF. The DNA of the CDR3 is TGTGCCAGTAGCAGGCGAAACCCAACTAATGAAAAACTGTTTTTT.